Presented here are 23 T cell receptor beta chains from one specimen sequenced in a study of control samples from healthy donors and cancer patients (dated by TCRdb to the early 2020s). Library construction relied on the immunoSEQ multiplex PCR assay. TCRdb took over this immuneACCESS table, retaining in-frame rearrangements with V and J assigned. Such tables are incomplete; in checked studies, under half of the missing clones stem from an unresolved V gene, and the remainder is unexplained. The sample table records about 160,000 clones; around 90% of these occur just once. Around 12% of the sample is taken by the ten largest. The sequencing input was blood. The receptors here all came from a man aged 25-45 years in good health.

In DNA form, the CDR3 reads TGCGCCAGCAGCCCCCGCTCCGGGACAGTCTACGAGCAGTACTTC. The encoded protein is CASSPRSGTVYEQYF. This rearrangement joins TRBV5-1 to TRBJ2-7; 7 bases are a match to TRBD1. The CDR3 runs to 15 residues. Germline CDR1 and CDR2: SGHRS and YFSETQ. V was clipped by 4 bases and J by 3 bases; unmatched bases: 10.

Written as DNA, the CDR3 is TGTGCCAGCACCCCCTTGGGACAGGCTAACTACGAGCAGTACTTC. Translating gives CASTPLGQANYEQYF. This chain joins TRBV6-5 and TRBJ2-7; 8 nucleotides line up with TRBD1. V shed 7 bases and J 3 bases; nucleotides not matched to a gene: 11. CDR1 and CDR2 from the germline V gene are MNHEY and SVGAGI. This CDR3 has 15 residues.

The chain carries TRBV10-3 and TRBJ2-5, with D perhaps matching TRBD2 (5 bases). This CDR3 is built from 12 residues. Deletions cut 6 bases from V and 2 bases from J, with 7 bases between. Germline V gene lookup returns CDR1 ENHRY and CDR2 SYGVKD. For the CDR3, the DNA is TGTGCCATCAGCGGGGTACAAGAGACCCAGTACTTC. Residues: CAISGVQETQYF.

The rearrangement uses TRBV7-8 and TRBJ2-7; D is unresolved. V lost 6 bases and J 6 bases, leaving 21 bases between the germline ends. Germline V CDR1 and CDR2: SGHVS, FQNEAQ. This CDR3 has 15 residues. In DNA form, the CDR3 reads TGTGCCAGCAGTTCTAGAGAAGGGCTAGAAGGCGAGCAGTACTTC. Translation gives CASSSREGLEGEQYF. The full variable domain, completed using reference TRBV7-8 and TRBJ2-7, is GAGVSQSPRYKVAKRGQDVALRCDPISGHVSLFWYQQALGQGPEFLTYFQNEAQLDKSGLPSDRFFAERPEGSVSTLKIQRTQQEDSAVYLCASSSREGLEGEQYFGPGTRLTVT.

The chain joins TRBV7-3 to TRBJ2-1; D tentatively reads TRBD1 or TRBD2 (6 bases each). From germline, CDR1 is SGHTA and CDR2 FQGTGA. This CDR3 is built from 16 residues. V was shortened by 4 bases and J by 9 bases, with 22 bases between the two germline ends. The CDR3 reads CASSSLHRGGLSEQFF. Here the CDR3 DNA reads TGTGCCAGCAGCTCCCTCCATAGAGGGGGGCTCTCTGAGCAGTTCTTC.

This sequence joins TRBV28 and TRBJ1-3; D uncertain. V was shortened by 6 bases and J by 0 bases, with 15 bases between the two germline ends. This CDR3 comprises 16 residues. Germline loops: CDR1 MDHEN, CDR2 SYDVKM. CDR3 sequence (DNA): TGTGCCAGCAGCCTAACCCCGCCCAACTCTGGAAACACCATATATTTT. Residues: CASSLTPPNSGNTIYF.

The V and J genes are TRBV10-3 and TRBJ2-7, with D unclear. The CDR3 is made up of 11 amino acids. V lost 2 bases, J lost 3 bases, and 2 bases lay in between. Looked up from germline, CDR1 is ENHRY and CDR2 is SYGVKD. The CDR3 loop reads CAISEGYEQYF. CDR3 coding DNA: TGTGCCATCAGTGAGGGCTACGAGCAGTACTTC.

This chain joins TRBV13 and TRBJ2-7; a weak D match, TRBD2 (6 bases). The CDR3 contains 13 residues. The germline V gene encodes CDR1 PRHDT and CDR2 FYEKMQ (reference sequence). With 3 bases removed from V and 7 bases from J, the gap between germline ends came to 13 bases. The CDR3 region has the DNA TGTGCCAGCAGCTTGGGGCGGGACTGGGAGCAGTACTTC. Its protein product is CASSLGRDWEQYF.

The chain is built from TRBV7-9 and TRBJ1-1, with TRBD1 as a possible D gene (6 bases). CDR3 length equals 15 residues. Trimming shortened V by 4 bases and J by 2 bases, and 14 bases separated the two germline ends. From germline, CDR1 is SEHNR and CDR2 FQNEAQ (reference sequence). The CDR3 here is CASSSPGALNTEAFF. CDR3 DNA sequence: TGTGCCAGCAGCTCCCCAGGGGCCCTCAACACTGAAGCTTTCTTT.

J is TRBJ1-4 and V is TRBV24-1; weak D call: TRBD1 (6 bases). V was cut by 2 bases and J by 4 bases, with 10 bases left in between. Germline values: CDR1 KGHDR, CDR2 SFDVKD. The CDR3 has 15 amino acids. The CDR3 bases are TGTGCCACCAGTGATTCGTCCAGGGGTAATGAAAAACTGTTTTTT. Its translation is CATSDSSRGNEKLFF.

This clone has only one observation. The chain uses TRBV5-3 and TRBJ2-7; D possibly matches TRBD1 or TRBD2 (5 bases each). TRBV5-3 is annotated as an ORF whose role is uncertain. The CDR3 length is 16 residues. The V and J ends lost 0 bases and 2 bases respectively, with 15 bases between them. CDR3 coding DNA: TGTGCCAGAAGCTTGGCGGGGCACGTGGAACCCTACGAGCAGTACTTC. Protein: CARSLAGHVEPYEQYF.

The chain uses TRBV6-5 and TRBJ2-7; 7 nucleotides align to TRBD1. Losses at the gene ends were 2 bases for V and 2 bases for J; bases not matched to a gene: 6. Germline V gene sequence: CDR1 MNHEY, CDR2 SVGAGI. The CDR3 totals 15 residues. The CDR3 bases are TGTGCCAGCAGTTACCGAAAGGGACAGACCTACGAGCAGTACTTC. Amino acids: CASSYRKGQTYEQYF.

The CDR3 bases are TGTGCCAGCAATTCAAAAAATTCTCTAGCGCTAACAGATACGCAGTATTTT. This codes for CASNSKNSLALTDTQYF. This chain links TRBV28 with TRBJ2-3; maybe TRBD2 (6 bases). The CDR3 consists of 17 residues. The germline gives CDR1 MDHEN, CDR2 SYDVKM. Trimming removed 7 bases at V and 3 bases at J, with 23 bases between. Together with reference TRBV28 and TRBJ2-3, the CDR3 gives the full variable domain: DVKVTQSSRYLVKRTGEKVFLECVQDMDHENMFWYRQDPGLGLRLIYFSYDVKMKEKGDIPEGYSVSREKKERFSLILESASTNQTSMYLCASNSKNSLALTDTQYFGPGTRLTVL.

This clone was seen just once. The chain joins TRBV29-1 to TRBJ2-1; D is unclear. The CDR3 extends over 14 amino acids. V lost 2 bases, J lost 3 bases, and 11 bases lay in between. Germline-derived CDR1 and CDR2 are SQVTM and ANQGSEA. CDR3 sequence (DNA): TGCAGCGTTGAACCTCAATCGCACTACAATGAGCAGTTCTTC. Protein sequence: CSVEPQSHYNEQFF.

The gene calls are TRBV15 and TRBJ2-7; a weak D match, TRBD2 (5 bases). The germline V gene has CDR1 LNHNV and CDR2 YYDKDF (reference sequence). V lost 5 bases, J lost 2 bases, and 13 bases lay in between. The CDR3 runs to 14 residues. The CDR3 DNA is TGTGCCACCAGCTCGTTCCGGGGAACCTACGAGCAGTACTTC. Translated, it gives CATSSFRGTYEQYF. The full variable domain, its missing parts supplied by reference TRBV15 and TRBJ2-7, is DAMVIQNPRYQVTQFGKPVTLSCSQTLNHNVMYWYQQKSSQAPKLLFHYYDKDFNNEADTPDNFQSRRPNTSFCFLDIRSPGLGDTAMYLCATSSFRGTYEQYFGPGTRLTVT.

This clone was seen a handful of times. The chain carries TRBV27 and TRBJ2-6, with D perhaps TRBD2 (5 bases). V was shortened by 6 bases and J by 3 bases, with 6 bases between the two germline ends. In germline, CDR1 is MNHEY, CDR2 SMNVEV (reference sequence). This CDR3 is built from 13 residues. The CDR3: CASRRGGANVLTF. The CDR3 DNA reads as TGTGCCAGCAGACGGGGTGGGGCCAACGTCCTGACTTTC.

J is TRBJ2-3 and V is TRBV7-9; weak D call: TRBD1 (5 bases). The CDR3 extends over 14 amino acids. The germline CDR1 and CDR2 sequences are SEHNR and FQNEAQ (reference sequence). V was trimmed by 5 bases and J by 2 bases, leaving 11 bases between them. CDR3 loop: CASSIAQATDTQYF. As DNA, the CDR3 is TGTGCCAGCAGCATTGCACAGGCCACAGATACGCAGTATTTT.

This clone has ten or more counts. The CDR3 is CASSLSLAGSSYEQYF. Here the CDR3 DNA reads TGTGCCAGCAGCTTAAGTCTAGCTGGGAGCTCCTACGAGCAGTACTTC. This sequence joins TRBV11-2 and TRBJ2-7, with a tentative D call TRBD2 (5 bases). This CDR3 region has 16 residues. Trimming stripped 2 bases from V and 0 bases from J, with 14 bases between. Germline V gives CDR1 SGHAT, CDR2 FQNNGV.

The J gene is TRBJ1-3, the V gene TRBV5-3; 7 bases agree with TRBD1. TRBV5-3 is an open reading frame, and its role is uncertain. The length of the CDR3 is 16 residues. V dropped 4 bases and J dropped 3; count of bases not matched to a gene: 10. The CDR3 coding sequence is TGTGCCAGAAGCGTGTCAGGGGGGCTAAATGGAAACACCATATATTTT. Its translation is CARSVSGGLNGNTIYF.

The chain employs TRBV27 and TRBJ2-1; 9 bases match TRBD1. The V gene's germline CDR1 is MNHEY and CDR2 SMNVEV (reference sequence). This CDR3 has 14 residues. With 2 bases clipped from V and 8 bases from J, the junction kept 4 bases outside the gene matches. CDR3 DNA: TGTGCCAGCAGTTTAGAAGACAGGGGGTATGAGCAGTTCTTC. Translated: CASSLEDRGYEQFF.

The J gene is TRBJ1-1, the V gene TRBV10-2, with D perhaps matching TRBD1 (5 bases). The V end lost 4 bases, the J end lost 8 bases, and 11 bases lay between the germline ends. The CDR3 spans 12 residues. The germline gives CDR1 WSHSY, CDR2 SAAADI. The CDR3 bases are TGCGCCAGCAGTGTCGGGACTTCGGAAGCTTTCTTT. Residues: CASSVGTSEAFF.

The V gene is TRBV7-2, the J gene TRBJ2-5; 8 nucleotides align to TRBD2. CDR3 length equals 16 residues. The germline CDR1 and CDR2 sequences are SGHTA and FQGNSA. The V and J ends lost 0 bases and 5 bases, in that order; junction bases with no gene match: 8. The CDR3 DNA reads as TGTGCCAGCAGCTTAGCGAGGGTAGCGGGATCGGAGACCCAGTACTTC. Protein sequence: CASSLARVAGSETQYF.

The chain links TRBV25-1 to TRBJ2-7, with 9 bases aligning to TRBD1. The CDR3 is 15 residues long. The trim removed 1 base at V and 6 bases at J, leaving 7 bases unmatched. CDR1 is MGHDK, CDR2 SYGVNS, per germline. CDR3 protein: CASSEWRTGESEQYF. For the CDR3, the DNA is TGTGCCAGCAGTGAATGGAGGACAGGGGAAAGCGAGCAGTACTTC.